Listed here is a single TCR beta chain. The trim removed 3 bases at V and 6 bases at J, leaving 3 bases unmatched. The CDR3 has 13 amino acids. Germline-derived CDR1 and CDR2 are MNHEY and SMNVEV (reference sequence). This record comes from a study of T-cell reconstitution after alpha-beta-depleted transplantation in children. A library of TCRbeta sequences, prepared with unique molecular identifiers, was generated. TCRdb redid the calling of the PCR reads with MiXCR, one entry per CDR3 protein. The sample has nearly 550,000 distinct CDR3 sequences, around 16% seen once. This rearrangement joins TRBV27 to TRBJ1-2, with TRBD1 matching over 8 bases. The sequences come from PBMCs from the stem cell graft donor, collected from the stem cell graft. The TCR was taken from a human donor who donated a stem cell graft to a child with acute lymphoblastic leukemia. The CDR3 nucleotides read TGTGCCAGCAGTTTTGGACAGGGTCATGGCTACACCTTC. Its protein product is CASSFGQGHGYTF.